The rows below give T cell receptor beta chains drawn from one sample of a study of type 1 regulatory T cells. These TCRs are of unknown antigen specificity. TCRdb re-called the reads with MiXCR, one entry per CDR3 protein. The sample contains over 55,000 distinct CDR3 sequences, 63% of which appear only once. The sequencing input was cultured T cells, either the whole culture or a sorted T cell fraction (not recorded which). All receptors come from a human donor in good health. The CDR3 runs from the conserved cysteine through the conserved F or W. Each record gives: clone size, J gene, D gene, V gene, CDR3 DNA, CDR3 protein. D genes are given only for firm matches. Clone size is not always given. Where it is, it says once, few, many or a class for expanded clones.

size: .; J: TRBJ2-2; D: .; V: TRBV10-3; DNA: TGTGCCACGTACAGGAACGCGAACACCGGGGAGCTGTTTTTT; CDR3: CATYRNANTGELFF
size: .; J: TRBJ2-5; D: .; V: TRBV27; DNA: TGTGCCACGGAAAAAGAGACCCAGTACTTC; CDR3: CATEKETQYF
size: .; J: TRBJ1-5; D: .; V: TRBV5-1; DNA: TGCGCCAGCAGCGCAAATAGCAATCAGCCCCAGCATTTT; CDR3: CASSANSNQPQHF
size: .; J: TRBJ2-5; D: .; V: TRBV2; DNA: TGTGCCAGCTCAGGGACGCAACAAGAGACCCAGTACTTC; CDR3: CASSGTQQETQYF
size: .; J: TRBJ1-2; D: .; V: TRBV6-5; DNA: TGTGCCAGCTACGGGTCCGGGTATGGCTACACCTTC; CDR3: CASYGSGYGYTF
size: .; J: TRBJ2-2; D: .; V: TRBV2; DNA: TGTGCCAGCAGTGACTCGGGGGACACCGGGGAGCTGTTTTTT; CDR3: CASSDSGDTGELFF
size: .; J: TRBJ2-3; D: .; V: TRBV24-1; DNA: TGTGCCACCAGTGAACACACTTTGGATACGCAGTATTTT; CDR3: CATSEHTLDTQYF
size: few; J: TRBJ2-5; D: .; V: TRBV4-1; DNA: TGCGCCAGCAGAAAAACCGGGACCCAAGAGACCCAGTACTTC; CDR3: CASRKTGTQETQYF
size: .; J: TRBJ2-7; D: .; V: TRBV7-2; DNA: TGTGCCAGCAGCTTACTAGGACAGTGGGGCTTC; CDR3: CASSLLGQWGF
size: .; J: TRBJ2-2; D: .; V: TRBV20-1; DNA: TGCAGTGCCGCCCGGGGCGCGAACACCGGGGAGCTGTTTTTT; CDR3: CSAARGANTGELFF
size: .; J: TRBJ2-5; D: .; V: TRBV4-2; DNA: TGTGCCAGCAGCCAAGATGGTACTTCTGGGGTCGAGACCCAGTACTTC; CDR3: CASSQDGTSGVETQYF
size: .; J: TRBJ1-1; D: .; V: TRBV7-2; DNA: TGTGCCAGCAGCTTCATGAGAACAGGGACCGAAGCTTTCTTT; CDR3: CASSFMRTGTEAFF
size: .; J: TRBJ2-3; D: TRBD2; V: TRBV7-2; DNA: TGTGCCAGCAGCCAGGGCACGAGCGGGATGACAGATACGCAGTATTTT; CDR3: CASSQGTSGMTDTQYF
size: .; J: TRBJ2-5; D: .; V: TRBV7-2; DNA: TGTGCCAGCAGCCCGGACCCCAGCCAAGAGACCCAGTACTTC; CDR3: CASSPDPSQETQYF
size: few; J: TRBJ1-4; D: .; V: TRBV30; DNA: TGTGCCTGGAACCACAGAACCTTGGATGAAAAACTGTTTTTT; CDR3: CAWNHRTLDEKLFF
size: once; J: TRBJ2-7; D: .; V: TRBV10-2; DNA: TGCGCCAGCAGTGAGGCACGGTTTTCCGAGCAGTACTTC; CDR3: CASSEARFSEQYF
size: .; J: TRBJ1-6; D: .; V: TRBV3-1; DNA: TGTGCCAGCAGCCAAGTAACTGGCTATTCACCCCTCCACTTT; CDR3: CASSQVTGYSPLHF
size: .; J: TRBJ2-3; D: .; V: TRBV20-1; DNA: TGCAGTGCTAGTAGGCAGGATGTTACAGATACGCAGTATTTT; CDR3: CSASRQDVTDTQYF
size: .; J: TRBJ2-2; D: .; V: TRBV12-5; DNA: TGTGCTAGTGGAGCTACGAACACCGGGGAGCTGTTTTTT; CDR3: CASGATNTGELFF
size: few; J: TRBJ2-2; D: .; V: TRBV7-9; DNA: TGTGCCAGCAGCCTGGGGCGGGGATCGAACACCGGGGAGCTGTTTTTT; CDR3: CASSLGRGSNTGELFF
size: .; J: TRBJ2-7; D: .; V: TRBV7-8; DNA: TGTGCCAGCAGAACCGGGAGCTCCTACGAGCAGTACTTC; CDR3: CASRTGSSYEQYF
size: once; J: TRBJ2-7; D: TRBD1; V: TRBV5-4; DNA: TGTGCCAGCAGCTTGATAGCCGGGACAGGGAGCTACGAGCAGTACTTC; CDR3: CASSLIAGTGSYEQYF
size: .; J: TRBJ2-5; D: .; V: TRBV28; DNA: TGTGCCAGCAGTTTACCCCGTTCAGGGGAACTGGAGACCCAGTACTTC; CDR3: CASSLPRSGELETQYF
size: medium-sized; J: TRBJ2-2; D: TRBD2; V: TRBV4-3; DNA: TGCGCCAGCAGCCAGTCCGGACTAGCGGGAGGGCCGGACACCGGGGAGCTGTTTTTT; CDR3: CASSQSGLAGGPDTGELFF
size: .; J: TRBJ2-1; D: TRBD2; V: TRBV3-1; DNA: TGTGCCACCGCGGGACTAGCGGGAGGTGAGCAGTTCTTC; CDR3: CATAGLAGGEQFF
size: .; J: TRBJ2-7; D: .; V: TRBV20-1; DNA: TGCAGTGCTGGAGGGACTGGCCTCTCCTACGAGCAGTACTTC; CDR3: CSAGGTGLSYEQYF
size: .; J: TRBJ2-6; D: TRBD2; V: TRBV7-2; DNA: TGTGCCAGCAGCGGCGGGAGGGCGGACTCTGGGGCCAACGTCCTGACTTTC; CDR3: CASSGGRADSGANVLTF
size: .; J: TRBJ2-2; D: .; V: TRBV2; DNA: TGTGCCAGCTCAAGCCTCCGACCCCCCACCGGGGAGCTGTTTTTT; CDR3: CASSSLRPPTGELFF
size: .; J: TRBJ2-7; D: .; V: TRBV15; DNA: TGTGCCACCAGCAGAGGCCCCCGGACGGACTACGAGCAGTACTTC; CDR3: CATSRGPRTDYEQYF
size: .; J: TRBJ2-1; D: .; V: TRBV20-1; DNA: TGCAGTGCTAGAGATGGGGATGAGCAGTTCTTC; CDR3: CSARDGDEQFF
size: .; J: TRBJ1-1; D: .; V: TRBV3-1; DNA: TGTGCCAGCAGCCAAGGAGGGCCCCGTAGGACTGAAGCTTTCTTT; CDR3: CASSQGGPRRTEAFF
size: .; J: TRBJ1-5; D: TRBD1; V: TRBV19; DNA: TGTGCCAGTAGACTACAGGGGGGCCAGCATTTT; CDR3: CASRLQGGQHF
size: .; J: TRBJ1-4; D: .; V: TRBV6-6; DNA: TGTGCCAGCACCAGAGGACCCGGGGCCAGACAAGAAAAACTGTTTTTT; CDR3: CASTRGPGARQEKLFF
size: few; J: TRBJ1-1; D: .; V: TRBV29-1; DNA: TGCAGCGTCGCGGTTCTTAAGGGCACTGAAGCTTTCTTT; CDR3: CSVAVLKGTEAFF
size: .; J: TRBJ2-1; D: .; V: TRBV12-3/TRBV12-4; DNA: TGTGCCAGCAGTTCGACCGGGACTTCCTACAATGAGCAGTTCTTC; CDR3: CASSSTGTSYNEQFF
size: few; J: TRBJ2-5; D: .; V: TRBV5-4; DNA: TGTGCCAGCAGCTTGGCCTGGCAAGAGACCCAGTACTTC; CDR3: CASSLAWQETQYF
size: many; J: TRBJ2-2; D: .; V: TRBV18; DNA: TGTGCCAGCTCAAGGGACTCCATTGATACCGGGGAGCTGTTTTTT; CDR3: CASSRDSIDTGELFF
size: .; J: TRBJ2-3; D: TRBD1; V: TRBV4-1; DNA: TGCGCCAGCAGCCAGATGACAGGGGTCGGGGATACGCAGTATTTT; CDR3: CASSQMTGVGDTQYF
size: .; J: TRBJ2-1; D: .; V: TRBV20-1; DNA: TGCAGTGAGGCACGGAGGGCGGTCGGAGGCAATGAGCAGTTCTTC; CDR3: CSEARRAVGGNEQFF
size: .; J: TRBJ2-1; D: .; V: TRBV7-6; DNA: TGTGCCAGCAGCCCCCCCCTCGTCTATGAGCAGTTCTTC; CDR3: CASSPPLVYEQFF